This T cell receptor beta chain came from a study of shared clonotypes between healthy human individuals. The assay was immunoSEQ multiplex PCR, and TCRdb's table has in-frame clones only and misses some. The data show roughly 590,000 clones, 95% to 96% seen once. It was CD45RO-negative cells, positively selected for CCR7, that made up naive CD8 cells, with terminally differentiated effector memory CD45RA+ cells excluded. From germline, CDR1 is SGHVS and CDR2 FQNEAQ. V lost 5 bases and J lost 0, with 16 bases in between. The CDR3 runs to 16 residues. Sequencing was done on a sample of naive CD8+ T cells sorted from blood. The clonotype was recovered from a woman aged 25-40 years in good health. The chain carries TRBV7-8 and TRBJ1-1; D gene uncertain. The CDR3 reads CASSPGEGRVNTEAFF. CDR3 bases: TGTGCCAGCAGCCCTGGTGAAGGGCGGGTGAACACTGAAGCTTTCTTT.